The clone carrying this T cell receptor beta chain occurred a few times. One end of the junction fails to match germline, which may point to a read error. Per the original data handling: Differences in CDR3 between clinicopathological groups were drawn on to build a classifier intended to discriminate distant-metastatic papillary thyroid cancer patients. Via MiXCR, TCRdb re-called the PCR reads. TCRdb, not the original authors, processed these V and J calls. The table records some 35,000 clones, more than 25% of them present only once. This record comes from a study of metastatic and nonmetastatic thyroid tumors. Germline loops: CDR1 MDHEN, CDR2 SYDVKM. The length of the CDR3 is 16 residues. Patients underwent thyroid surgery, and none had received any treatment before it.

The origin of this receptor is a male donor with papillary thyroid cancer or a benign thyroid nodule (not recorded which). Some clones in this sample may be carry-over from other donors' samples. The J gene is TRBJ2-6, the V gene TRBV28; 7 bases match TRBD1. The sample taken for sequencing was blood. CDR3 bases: TGTGCCAGCAGTAGGGGACAGCCCTCTGTGGCCAACTTCCTGACTTTC. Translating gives CASSRGQPSVANFLTF.